This TCR beta chain was observed in a study of T cells in Graves' hyperthyroidism and ophthalmopathy. This clonotype was seen many times. RNA transcripts gave rise to amplified TCR beta CDR3 regions. An initial round of RT-PCR targeting the TCR CDR3 relied on the HTBI primer set. TCRdb called the multiplex PCR reads again in MiXCR, with one record for every CDR3 protein. Of about 350,000 distinct CDR3 sequences listed, approximately 15% are singletons. CDR3 length: 14 residues. The V end was cut by 5 bases, the J end by 10 bases, with 17 bases between. Per germline, CDR1 MDHEN and CDR2 SYDVKM. The rearrangement uses TRBV28 and TRBJ2-2; D call uncertain. The sample was blood. The receptor was derived from a woman aged 25 to 39 with Graves' hyperthyroidism. CDR3 residues: CASSPPERAAELFF. CDR3 bases: TGTGCCAGCAGTCCCCCCGAACGGGCAGCGGAGCTGTTTTTT.